This T cell receptor (beta chain) was identified in a study of T cell responses to AZD1222 COVID-19 vaccine. The repertoire was sequenced with immunoSEQ multiplex PCR; TCRdb's copy has only in-frame clones and lacks some. The sample consists of around 110,000 clones, 70% to 90% of them appearing once. Per germline, CDR1 LNHDA and CDR2 SQIVND (reference sequence). The CDR3 extends over 14 amino acids. Trimming at V came to 6 bases and at J to 0 bases, leaving 2 bases not matched to a gene. Sequencing was performed on peripheral blood, taken on day 0 of AZD1222 vaccination. This sequence was found in an adult in good health. The rearrangement uses TRBV19 and TRBJ1-3, with TRBD1 matching 7 bases. Written as DNA, the CDR3 is TGTGCCAGTAGGCCAGGGGGCTCTGGAAACACCATATATTTT. Translating gives CASRPGGSGNTIYF.